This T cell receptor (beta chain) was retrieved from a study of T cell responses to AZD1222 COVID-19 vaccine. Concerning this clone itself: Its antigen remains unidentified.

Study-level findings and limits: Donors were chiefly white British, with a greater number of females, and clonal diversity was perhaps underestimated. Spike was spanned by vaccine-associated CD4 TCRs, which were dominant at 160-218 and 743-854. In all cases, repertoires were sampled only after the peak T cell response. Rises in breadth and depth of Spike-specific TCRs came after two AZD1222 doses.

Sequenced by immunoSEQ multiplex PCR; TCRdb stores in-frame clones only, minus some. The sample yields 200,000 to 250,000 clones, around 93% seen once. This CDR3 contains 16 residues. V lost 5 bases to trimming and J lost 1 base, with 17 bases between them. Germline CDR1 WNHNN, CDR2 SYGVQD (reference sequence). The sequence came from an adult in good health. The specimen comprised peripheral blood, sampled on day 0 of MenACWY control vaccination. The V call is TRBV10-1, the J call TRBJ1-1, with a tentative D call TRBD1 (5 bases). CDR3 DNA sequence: TGCGCCAGCAGTTATTTACCGACAGTTTCGAACACTGAAGCTTTCTTT. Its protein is CASSYLPTVSNTEAFF.